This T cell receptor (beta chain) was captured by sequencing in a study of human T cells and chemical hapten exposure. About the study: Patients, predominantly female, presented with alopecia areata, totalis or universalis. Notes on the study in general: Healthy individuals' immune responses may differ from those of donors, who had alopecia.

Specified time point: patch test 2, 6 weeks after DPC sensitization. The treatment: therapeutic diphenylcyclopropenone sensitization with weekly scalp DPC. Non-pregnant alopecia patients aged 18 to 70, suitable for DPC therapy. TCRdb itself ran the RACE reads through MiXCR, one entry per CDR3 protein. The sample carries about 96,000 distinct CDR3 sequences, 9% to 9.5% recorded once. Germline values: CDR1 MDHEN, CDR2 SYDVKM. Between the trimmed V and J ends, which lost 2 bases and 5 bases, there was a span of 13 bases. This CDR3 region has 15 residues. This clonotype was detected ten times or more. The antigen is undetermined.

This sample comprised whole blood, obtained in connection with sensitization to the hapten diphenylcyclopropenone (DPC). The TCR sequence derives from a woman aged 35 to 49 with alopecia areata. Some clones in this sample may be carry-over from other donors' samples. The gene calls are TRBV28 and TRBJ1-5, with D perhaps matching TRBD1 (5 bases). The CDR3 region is CASSLESFRDQPQHF. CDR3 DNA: TGTGCCAGCAGTTTAGAGTCGTTCAGGGATCAGCCCCAGCATTTT.